This record covers a single TCR beta chain. Its antigen is unidentified. Per sample, 450 to 600 ng of bulk tumor genomic DNA was the template used. Every primary tumor yielded several biopsies, spaced far apart, that were taken during surgery. The patients were newly diagnosed with non-small cell lung cancer, had not been treated, and had curative surgery. For the TCR beta CDR3, multiplex PCR with 32 V and 13 J primers performed the amplification. TCRdb independently ran MiXCR on the multiplex PCR reads; one entry per CDR3 protein. The data contain 1,000 to 1,500 distinct CDR3 sequences, over 40% of them singletons. This CDR3 is built from 14 residues. The V gene end was trimmed by 4 bases and the J gene end by 5 bases; junction bases not matched to a gene: 8. This entry comes from a study of immune heterogeneity within non-small cell lung tumors. General study results and limits: Local tumor mutational burden showed a correlation with local T-cell clonality that was moderate but significant (R around 0.34).

This sequence was found in a man in his 60s with non-small cell lung cancer. Sample: lung tumor tissue. The chain combines TRBV12-3 or TRBV12-4 with TRBJ2-7; 7 nucleotides align to TRBD1. CDR3 nucleotides: TGTGCCAGCAGTTACGAGACAGGGATCCACGAGCAGTACTTC. It is translated as CASSYETGIHEQYF.